This TCR beta chain was sequenced in a study of T cells in Graves' hyperthyroidism and ophthalmopathy. A note on this clonotype: Its antigen is still unknown.

Whole-study findings and limits: Also found in blood were most expanded thyroid clonotypes above 0.001.

Germline CDR1 is KGHSH and CDR2 is LQKENI. V lost 3 bases, J lost 4 bases, and 4 bases lay in between. The CDR3 is 12 residues long. Regions amplified from RNA transcripts were the TCR beta CDR3 regions. The TCR CDR3 first-round RT-PCR relied on the HTBI primer set. TCRdb re-called the multiplex PCR reads with MiXCR, one entry per CDR3 protein. The repertoire holds more than 350,000 distinct CDR3 sequences, with about 15% as singletons. Subjects aged 18 to 65 presented with newly diagnosed hyperthyroidism of less than 2 months' duration. Uncontrolled infection, other autoimmune disease, pregnancy or lactation disqualified patients from enrolment. Extraction of PBMCs used under 13 ml of fresh peripheral blood.

The TCR comes from a woman aged 25 to 45 with Graves' hyperthyroidism that later progressed to Graves' ophthalmopathy. Sequenced: blood. This chain connects TRBV18 to TRBJ2-1, with D uncertain. The CDR3: CASSPEYNEQFF. In DNA, the CDR3 is TGTGCCAGCTCACCGGAGTACAATGAGCAGTTCTTC.